This T cell receptor (beta chain) was found in a study of control samples from healthy donors and cancer patients. Libraries were prepared by immunoSEQ multiplex PCR; TCRdb keeps only in-frame clonotypes and omits some of them. The sample has 35,000 to 40,000 clones, around four fifths seen once. Germline values: CDR1 SEHNR, CDR2 FQNEAQ (reference sequence). CDR3 length equals 12 residues. V was cut by 1 base and J by 5 bases, with 2 bases left in between. Sequenced material: PBMCs. The rearrangement uses TRBV7-9 and TRBJ2-2; D uncertain. This clonotype was sampled from a woman aged 55-69 years with lung cancer. The CDR3 DNA is TGTGCCAGCAGCTTAGAGACCGGGGAGCTGTTTTTT. It specifies CASSLETGELFF.